The text below deals with one T cell receptor (beta chain). This clonotype has just a few counts. This receptor's antigen is unknown. Per-base quality was not reported, and no clone a single base away is much larger than it. This record belongs to a study of T-cell reconstitution after alpha-beta-depleted transplantation in children (dated by TCRdb to between 2015 and 2016). For context, the study as a whole: Using TCR repertoire profiling, the study quantitatively followed how T-cell immune reconstitution unfolded in children after TCRalphabeta/CD19-depleted allogeneic hematopoietic cell transplantation.

Libraries were built with PCR. These reads were obtained on an Illumina HiSeq 2500. To normalize quantification of the TCRbeta repertoire, the TCR libraries were built with molecular barcoding that relied on unique molecular identifiers. Using fastp trimming at Q25 and MiXCR clonotype assembly, TCRdb reanalyzed the public sequencing data and kept in-frame beta chains. When rows share a CDR3 protein, they turn into one entry using the most common DNA and genes. Recorded for this sample are 300,000 or so distinct CDR3 sequences; approximately 9.8% of them occurred a single time. About 9.4% of the sample is held by the ten biggest clonotypes. Trimmed from V: 8 bases; trimmed from J: 0 bases; junction bases lacking a gene match: 4. CDR1 and CDR2, per the germline V gene, are SNHLY and FYNNEI. The CDR3 spans 17 residues, from the cysteine through the phenylalanine. Just CDR3 DNA is preserved here, 51 bases in frame from base 1.

The receptor chain draws on TRBV2 and TRBJ2-6; TRBD2 aligns with 13 central bases. This receptor was taken from a human donor who donated a stem cell graft to a child with SCID. Sequenced material: PBMCs from the stem cell graft donor, taken from the stem cell graft. The sequenced DNA is TGTGCCAGCGGACTAGCGGGGGCTAACTCTGGGGCCAACGTCCTGACTTTC. This yields the protein CASGLAGANSGANVLTF.